Listed below are T cell receptor beta chains from one sample, sequenced in a study of shared clonotypes between healthy human individuals. Only in-frame clones appear in the TCRdb table, and some are missing; sequencing was by immunoSEQ multiplex PCR. This sample has approximately 650,000 clones, with around 95% found just once. Sequencing was carried out using naive CD8+ T cells sorted from blood. Source of these receptors: a woman in her thirties in good health. CDR3s include the opening cysteine and the closing phenylalanine or tryptophan. The order of the fields is J gene, clone size, V gene, D gene, CDR3 protein, CDR3 DNA. A D gene is named only where the DNA matches it firmly. Size is stated for part of the rows, as once, few or many counts, or as a class when the clone is expanded.

j_call: TRBJ1-4; clone_size: -; v_call: TRBV28; d_call: -; cdr3_aa: CASSLGSGPNEKLFF; cdr3_nt: TGTGCCAGCAGTTTAGGGTCAGGGCCTAATGAAAAACTGTTTTTT
j_call: TRBJ2-5; clone_size: -; v_call: TRBV11-2; d_call: TRBD2; cdr3_aa: CASSETSGTQETQYF; cdr3_nt: TGTGCCAGCAGCGAGACTAGCGGGACCCAAGAGACCCAGTACTTC
j_call: TRBJ2-7; clone_size: -; v_call: TRBV6-5; d_call: -; cdr3_aa: CASSWTEGGHEQYF; cdr3_nt: TGTGCCAGCAGTTGGACCGAAGGTGGCCACGAGCAGTACTTC
j_call: TRBJ2-7; clone_size: -; v_call: TRBV5-6; d_call: -; cdr3_aa: CASGVGEQYF; cdr3_nt: TGTGCCAGCGGAGTGGGCGAGCAGTACTTC
j_call: TRBJ1-2; clone_size: -; v_call: TRBV7-9; d_call: TRBD1; cdr3_aa: CASSLEGAFGYTF; cdr3_nt: TGTGCCAGCAGCTTGGAGGGGGCCTTTGGCTACACCTTC
j_call: TRBJ1-1; clone_size: -; v_call: TRBV10-2; d_call: -; cdr3_aa: CASSVSEGVNTEAFF; cdr3_nt: TGCGCCAGCAGTGTTTCGGAGGGAGTGAACACTGAAGCTTTCTTT
j_call: TRBJ2-3; clone_size: -; v_call: TRBV7-8; d_call: TRBD2; cdr3_aa: CASSLTGTSSSTDTQYF; cdr3_nt: TGTGCCAGCAGCCTAACCGGGACTAGCAGTAGCACAGATACGCAGTATTTT
j_call: TRBJ2-7; clone_size: -; v_call: TRBV27; d_call: TRBD2; cdr3_aa: CASSQSGGPHEQYF; cdr3_nt: TGTGCCAGCAGCCAATCGGGAGGGCCCCACGAGCAGTACTTC
j_call: TRBJ1-5; clone_size: -; v_call: TRBV28; d_call: TRBD1; cdr3_aa: CASSLFTVTGGIQYSNQPQHF; cdr3_nt: TGTGCCAGCAGTTTATTCACGGTCACAGGGGGCATCCAATATAGCAATCAGCCCCAGCATTTT
j_call: TRBJ2-7; clone_size: -; v_call: TRBV4-1; d_call: -; cdr3_aa: CASSQRESLTYEQYF; cdr3_nt: TGCGCCAGCAGCCAAAGAGAATCACTAACCTACGAGCAGTACTTC
j_call: TRBJ1-1; clone_size: -; v_call: TRBV27; d_call: -; cdr3_aa: CASSLMGLRGTEAFF; cdr3_nt: TGTGCCAGCAGTTTAATGGGTCTTCGAGGCACTGAAGCTTTCTTT
j_call: TRBJ1-2; clone_size: -; v_call: TRBV6-5; d_call: TRBD1; cdr3_aa: CASRGTGGGYTF; cdr3_nt: TGTGCCAGCAGGGGTACAGGGGGTGGCTACACCTTC
j_call: TRBJ2-1; clone_size: -; v_call: TRBV28; d_call: TRBD2; cdr3_aa: CASSLRRERGNEQFF; cdr3_nt: TGTGCCAGCAGTTTAAGGCGGGAGAGGGGCAATGAGCAGTTCTTC
j_call: TRBJ2-3; clone_size: -; v_call: TRBV5-4; d_call: -; cdr3_aa: CASSSDWAQYF; cdr3_nt: TGTGCCAGCAGCTCGGACTGGGCGCAGTATTTT
j_call: TRBJ2-1; clone_size: -; v_call: TRBV7-9; d_call: -; cdr3_aa: CASSLGDEQFF; cdr3_nt: TGTGCCAGCAGCTTAGGGGATGAGCAGTTCTTC
j_call: TRBJ2-7; clone_size: once; v_call: TRBV10-2; d_call: -; cdr3_aa: CASAVGDSHEQYF; cdr3_nt: TGCGCCAGCGCGGTAGGAGACAGCCACGAGCAGTACTTC
j_call: TRBJ2-7; clone_size: once; v_call: TRBV28; d_call: -; cdr3_aa: CASGYDGYEQYF; cdr3_nt: TGTGCCAGCGGCTACGACGGCTACGAGCAGTACTTC
j_call: TRBJ1-1; clone_size: -; v_call: TRBV27; d_call: -; cdr3_aa: CASSLSGAATEAFF; cdr3_nt: TGTGCCAGCAGTTTATCAGGGGCTGCCACTGAAGCTTTCTTT
j_call: TRBJ2-3; clone_size: -; v_call: TRBV9; d_call: TRBD1; cdr3_aa: CASSASVETGATDTQYF; cdr3_nt: TGTGCCAGCAGCGCGTCTGTTGAGACAGGGGCCACAGATACGCAGTATTTT
j_call: TRBJ2-1; clone_size: -; v_call: TRBV15; d_call: TRBD2; cdr3_aa: CATSRDRTSGVYNEQFF; cdr3_nt: TGTGCCACCAGCAGAGACCGGACTAGCGGGGTCTACAATGAGCAGTTCTTC
j_call: TRBJ2-7; clone_size: -; v_call: TRBV11-2; d_call: -; cdr3_aa: CASSIDRHEQYF; cdr3_nt: TGTGCCAGCAGCATCGACAGGCACGAGCAGTACTTC
j_call: TRBJ2-2; clone_size: -; v_call: TRBV9; d_call: TRBD2; cdr3_aa: CASSVGSWAGGPTGELFF; cdr3_nt: TGTGCCAGCAGCGTAGGTTCTTGGGCGGGAGGGCCTACCGGGGAGCTGTTTTTT
j_call: TRBJ2-4; clone_size: -; v_call: TRBV27; d_call: -; cdr3_aa: CASSFGGNKNIQYF; cdr3_nt: TGTGCCAGCAGTTTTGGCGGCAACAAAAACATTCAGTACTTC
j_call: TRBJ1-5; clone_size: -; v_call: TRBV2; d_call: TRBD1; cdr3_aa: CASRPGQGVWEPQHF; cdr3_nt: TGTGCCAGCAGGCCGGGACAGGGAGTTTGGGAGCCCCAGCATTTT
j_call: TRBJ2-2; clone_size: -; v_call: TRBV7-8; d_call: -; cdr3_aa: CASIPSPVRTGELFF; cdr3_nt: TGTGCCAGCATCCCGAGCCCCGTCCGCACCGGGGAGCTGTTTTTT
j_call: TRBJ2-7; clone_size: once; v_call: TRBV7-9; d_call: -; cdr3_aa: CASSPRPYEQYF; cdr3_nt: TGTGCCAGCAGCCCTCGACCATACGAGCAGTACTTC
j_call: TRBJ1-2; clone_size: -; v_call: TRBV27; d_call: TRBD1; cdr3_aa: CASSFFGTGGFGYTF; cdr3_nt: TGTGCCAGCAGTTTTTTCGGCACAGGGGGCTTTGGCTACACCTTC
j_call: TRBJ1-1; clone_size: -; v_call: TRBV20-1; d_call: -; cdr3_aa: CSEELNTEAFF; cdr3_nt: TGCAGCGAGGAGCTTAACACTGAAGCTTTCTTT
j_call: TRBJ1-2; clone_size: -; v_call: TRBV28; d_call: TRBD1; cdr3_aa: CASGVDRGPWYGYTF; cdr3_nt: TGTGCCAGCGGGGTTGACAGGGGACCTTGGTATGGCTACACCTTC
j_call: TRBJ2-7; clone_size: -; v_call: TRBV2; d_call: -; cdr3_aa: CASTKGGGSYEQYF; cdr3_nt: TGTGCCAGCACCAAAGGGGGGGGATCCTACGAGCAGTACTTC
j_call: TRBJ2-1; clone_size: -; v_call: TRBV4-1; d_call: -; cdr3_aa: CASSQVRSPNEQFF; cdr3_nt: TGCGCCAGCAGCCAAGTACGGTCGCCCAATGAGCAGTTCTTC
j_call: TRBJ2-7; clone_size: -; v_call: TRBV15; d_call: -; cdr3_aa: CATSRDWGQPYEQYF; cdr3_nt: TGTGCCACCAGCAGAGATTGGGGACAACCGTACGAGCAGTACTTC
j_call: TRBJ2-1; clone_size: once; v_call: TRBV19; d_call: -; cdr3_aa: CASTHGGASDEQFF; cdr3_nt: TGTGCCAGTACCCATGGGGGGGCCAGTGATGAGCAGTTCTTC
j_call: TRBJ2-3; clone_size: -; v_call: TRBV19; d_call: TRBD2; cdr3_aa: CASSIAGGPTDTQYF; cdr3_nt: TGTGCCAGTAGTATAGCGGGAGGGCCCACAGATACGCAGTATTTT
j_call: TRBJ2-1; clone_size: once; v_call: TRBV28; d_call: -; cdr3_aa: CAIGLEVLNEQFF; cdr3_nt: TGTGCCATCGGCTTGGAGGTGTTGAATGAGCAGTTCTTC
j_call: TRBJ2-7; clone_size: -; v_call: TRBV19; d_call: -; cdr3_aa: CASSTRSQGYEQYF; cdr3_nt: TGTGCCAGTAGTACAAGATCACAGGGATACGAGCAGTACTTC
j_call: TRBJ2-2; clone_size: -; v_call: TRBV7-6; d_call: -; cdr3_aa: CASSLGNLATYTGELFF; cdr3_nt: TGTGCCAGCAGCTTAGGGAATTTAGCGACTTACACCGGGGAGCTGTTTTTT
j_call: TRBJ2-1; clone_size: -; v_call: TRBV2; d_call: TRBD2; cdr3_aa: CASSESSGSVYNEQFF; cdr3_nt: TGTGCCAGCAGTGAATCTAGCGGGTCCGTTTACAATGAGCAGTTCTTC
j_call: TRBJ1-1; clone_size: -; v_call: TRBV28; d_call: -; cdr3_aa: CASLAGVSGTEAFF; cdr3_nt: TGTGCCAGCCTAGCCGGGGTCTCGGGCACTGAAGCTTTCTTT
j_call: TRBJ2-2; clone_size: -; v_call: TRBV6-5; d_call: -; cdr3_aa: CASRYRSSTGELFF; cdr3_nt: TGTGCCAGCAGGTACCGATCCTCCACTGGGGAGCTGTTTTTT
j_call: TRBJ2-7; clone_size: -; v_call: TRBV5-1; d_call: TRBD1; cdr3_aa: CASSSRTGTQEQYF; cdr3_nt: TGCGCCAGCAGCTCTCGGACAGGGACGCAAGAGCAGTACTTC
j_call: TRBJ1-2; clone_size: -; v_call: TRBV15; d_call: -; cdr3_aa: CATSRDRGAGYTF; cdr3_nt: TGTGCCACCAGCAGAGATCGGGGTGCAGGCTACACCTTC
j_call: TRBJ2-7; clone_size: -; v_call: TRBV27; d_call: TRBD2; cdr3_aa: CASSLSGRAYEQYF; cdr3_nt: TGTGCCAGCAGTTTATCCGGGAGGGCCTACGAGCAGTACTTC
j_call: TRBJ1-2; clone_size: -; v_call: TRBV2; d_call: -; cdr3_aa: CASSPTTQYGYTF; cdr3_nt: TGTGCCAGCAGTCCCACGACACAGTATGGCTACACCTTC
j_call: TRBJ2-7; clone_size: -; v_call: TRBV19; d_call: TRBD2; cdr3_aa: CASSVSSGRSHEQYF; cdr3_nt: TGTGCCAGTAGTGTATCTAGCGGGAGGTCCCACGAGCAGTACTTC
j_call: TRBJ1-1; clone_size: -; v_call: TRBV28; d_call: -; cdr3_aa: CASMENTEAFF; cdr3_nt: TGTGCCAGCATGGAGAACACTGAAGCTTTCTTT
j_call: TRBJ2-7; clone_size: -; v_call: TRBV19; d_call: -; cdr3_aa: CASSNAGQSWSYEQYF; cdr3_nt: TGTGCCAGTAGTAACGCGGGACAATCATGGTCCTACGAGCAGTACTTC
j_call: TRBJ2-7; clone_size: once; v_call: TRBV27; d_call: -; cdr3_aa: CASSQGRKAYEQYF; cdr3_nt: TGTGCCAGCAGTCAGGGAAGAAAGGCCTACGAGCAGTACTTC
j_call: TRBJ2-7; clone_size: -; v_call: TRBV6-1; d_call: -; cdr3_aa: CASIDWVWDEQYF; cdr3_nt: TGTGCCAGCATAGACTGGGTTTGGGACGAGCAGTACTTC
j_call: TRBJ2-7; clone_size: -; v_call: TRBV15; d_call: TRBD2; cdr3_aa: CATSDGLAGYEQYF; cdr3_nt: TGTGCCACCAGCGACGGACTAGCGGGGTACGAGCAGTACTTC
j_call: TRBJ2-6; clone_size: -; v_call: TRBV27; d_call: -; cdr3_aa: CASSLWAGSGANVLTF; cdr3_nt: TGTGCCAGCAGTTTATGGGCCGGGTCTGGGGCCAACGTCCTGACTTTC
j_call: TRBJ2-5; clone_size: once; v_call: TRBV7-9; d_call: -; cdr3_aa: CASSPRVGETQYF; cdr3_nt: TGTGCCAGCAGCCCGAGGGTGGGGGAGACCCAGTACTTC
j_call: TRBJ2-1; clone_size: once; v_call: TRBV27; d_call: TRBD2; cdr3_aa: CASSLVLAAYNEQFF; cdr3_nt: TGTGCCAGCAGTTTAGTTCTAGCGGCCTACAATGAGCAGTTCTTC
j_call: TRBJ2-1; clone_size: -; v_call: TRBV11-3; d_call: TRBD2; cdr3_aa: CASSWSGRAFHEQFF; cdr3_nt: TGTGCCAGCAGCTGGAGCGGGAGGGCCTTCCATGAGCAGTTCTTC
j_call: TRBJ2-7; clone_size: -; v_call: TRBV11-2; d_call: -; cdr3_aa: CASSVGEAPAEQYF; cdr3_nt: TGTGCCAGCAGCGTTGGGGAGGCCCCAGCCGAGCAGTACTTC
j_call: TRBJ1-1; clone_size: -; v_call: TRBV28; d_call: TRBD1; cdr3_aa: CASSDRVHTEAFF; cdr3_nt: TGTGCCAGCAGTGACAGGGTGCACACTGAAGCTTTCTTT